The T cell receptor beta chain under discussion was sequenced for a study of technical replicates of blood from a handful of donors. Only in-frame clones appear in the TCRdb table, and some are missing; sequencing was by immunoSEQ multiplex PCR. The repertoire holds 75,000 to 100,000 clones, with roughly 94% as singletons. This CDR3 region has 17 residues. V lost 0 bases and J 1 base, leaving 14 bases between the germline ends. The germline CDR1 and CDR2 sequences are SGDLS and YYNGEE. V usage is TRBV9 and J usage is TRBJ1-5; maybe TRBD1 (5 bases). The sequenced sample was T cells isolated from PBMCs. The sequence came from a human donor in good health. Here the CDR3 reads CASSVGGEIRSNQPQHF. The CDR3, as DNA: TGTGCCAGCAGCGTAGGGGGGGAAATAAGAAGCAATCAGCCCCAGCATTTT.